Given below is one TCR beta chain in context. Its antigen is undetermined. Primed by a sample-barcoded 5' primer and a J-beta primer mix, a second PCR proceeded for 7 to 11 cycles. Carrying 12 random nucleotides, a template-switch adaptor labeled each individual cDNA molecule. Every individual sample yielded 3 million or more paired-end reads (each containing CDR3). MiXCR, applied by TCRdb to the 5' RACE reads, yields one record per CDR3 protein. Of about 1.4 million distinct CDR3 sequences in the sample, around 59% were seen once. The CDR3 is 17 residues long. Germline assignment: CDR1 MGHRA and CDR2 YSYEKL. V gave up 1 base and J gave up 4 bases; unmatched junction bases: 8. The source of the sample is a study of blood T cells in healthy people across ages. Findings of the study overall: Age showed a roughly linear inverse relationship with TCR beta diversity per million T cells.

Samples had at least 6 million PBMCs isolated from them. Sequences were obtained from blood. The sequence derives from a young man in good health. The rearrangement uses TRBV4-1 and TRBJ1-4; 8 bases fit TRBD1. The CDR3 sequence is CASSQGRPGQVNEKLFF. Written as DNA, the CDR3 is TGCGCCAGCAGCCAAGGAAGACCGGGACAGGTTAATGAAAAACTGTTTTTT.